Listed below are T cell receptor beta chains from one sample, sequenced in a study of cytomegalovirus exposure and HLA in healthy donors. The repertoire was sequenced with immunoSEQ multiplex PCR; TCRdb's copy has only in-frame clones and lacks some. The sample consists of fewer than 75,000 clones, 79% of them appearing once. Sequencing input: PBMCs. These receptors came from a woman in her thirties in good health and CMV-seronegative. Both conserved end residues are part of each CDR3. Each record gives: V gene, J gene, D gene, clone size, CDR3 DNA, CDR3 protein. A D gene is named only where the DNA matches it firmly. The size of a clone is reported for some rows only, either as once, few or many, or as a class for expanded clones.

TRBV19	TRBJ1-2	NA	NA	TGTGCCAGTATGCGGGGACTAAGCGACGGCTACACCTTC	CASMRGLSDGYTF
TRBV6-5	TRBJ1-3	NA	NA	TGTGCCAGCAGTAGGACTGCTGGAAACACCATATATTTT	CASSRTAGNTIYF
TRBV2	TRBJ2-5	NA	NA	TGTGCCAGCCTGTTGTCCCTTGGCCGAGAGACCCAGTACTTC	CASLLSLGRETQYF
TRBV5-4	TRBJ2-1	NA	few	TGTGCCAGCAGCTTGGGGGCGAGAGCCTCCTACAATGAGCAGTTCTTC	CASSLGARASYNEQFF
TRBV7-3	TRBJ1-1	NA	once	TGTGCCAGCAGCACCGGGATGAACACTGAAGCTTTCTTT	CASSTGMNTEAFF
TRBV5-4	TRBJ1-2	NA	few	TGTGCCAGCAGCTTGGCAGGGGCTTCTCTCTATGGCTACACCTTC	CASSLAGASLYGYTF
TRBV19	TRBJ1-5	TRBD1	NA	TGTGCCAGTAGCTCGGGACAGGGGGCATATAGCAATCAGCCCCAGCATTTT	CASSSGQGAYSNQPQHF
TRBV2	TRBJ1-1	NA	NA	TGTGCCAGCAGTCCAAAGGGGGGGGGCACTGAAGCTTTCTTT	CASSPKGGGTEAFF
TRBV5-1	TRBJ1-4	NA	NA	TGCGCCAGCAGAGGGGGGGCGAAACTGTTTTTT	CASRGGAKLFF
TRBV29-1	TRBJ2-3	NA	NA	TGCAGCGTTGATTCCGGGCTAGCCACAGATACGCAGTATTTT	CSVDSGLATDTQYF
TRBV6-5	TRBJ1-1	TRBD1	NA	TGTGCCAGCAGTCCACAGGGGGAGGCCACTGAAGCTTTCTTT	CASSPQGEATEAFF
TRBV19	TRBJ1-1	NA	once	TGTGCCAGTAGGCGGGGGGCTATTGAAGCTTTCTTT	CASRRGAIEAFF
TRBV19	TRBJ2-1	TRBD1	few	TGTGCCAGTGGATACAAGGGACAGGGGGGATCCTACAATGAGCAGTTCTTC	CASGYKGQGGSYNEQFF
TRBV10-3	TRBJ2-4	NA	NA	TGTGCCATCAGTGACTCGGTACAGATAGCCAAAAACATTCAGTACTTC	CAISDSVQIAKNIQYF
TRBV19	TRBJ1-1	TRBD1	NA	TGTGCCACCAAGGAGGGGACAGTAACGAACACTGAAGCTTTCTTT	CATKEGTVTNTEAFF
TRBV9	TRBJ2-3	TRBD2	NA	TGTGCCAGCAGAGCCGGGGGAGGGACTAGTAGAGATACGCAGTATTTT	CASRAGGGTSRDTQYF
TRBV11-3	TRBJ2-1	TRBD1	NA	TGTGCCAGCAGCCGACAGGGATCGGTCAATGAGCAGTTCTTC	CASSRQGSVNEQFF
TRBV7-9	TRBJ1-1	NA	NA	TGTGCCAGCAGCTCTAGCCGGCCCGAAGCTTTCTTT	CASSSSRPEAFF
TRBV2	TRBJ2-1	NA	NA	TGTGCCAGCAGTGATTCGGGGGGCCCCCCCCCTGAGCAGTTCTTC	CASSDSGGPPPEQFF
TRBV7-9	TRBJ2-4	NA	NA	TGTGCCAGCAGCCTCGCAGGTCCACCGGGGAACATTCAGTACTTC	CASSLAGPPGNIQYF
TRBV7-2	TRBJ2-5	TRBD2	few	TGTGCCAGCCGCCTAGCGGGGGGGTTACAAGAGACCCAGTACTTC	CASRLAGGLQETQYF
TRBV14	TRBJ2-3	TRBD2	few	TGTGCCAGCAGCCAAGATTACCCTACTAGCGGGGTTGCAGATACGCAGTATTTT	CASSQDYPTSGVADTQYF
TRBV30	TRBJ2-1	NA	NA	TGTGCCTGGAGTGTATTCCTAGGATACAATGAGCAGTTCTTC	CAWSVFLGYNEQFF
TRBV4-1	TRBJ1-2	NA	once	TGCGCCAGCAGCCAAGTGGGACTTAACTATGGCTACACCTTC	CASSQVGLNYGYTF
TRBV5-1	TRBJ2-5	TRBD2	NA	TGCGCCAGCAGCAGGGGACTAGCGGGCCACCAAGAGACCCAGTACTTC	CASSRGLAGHQETQYF
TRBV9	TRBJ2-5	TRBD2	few	TGTGCCAGCAGCGCCCCGGCGGGGGGACAAGAGACCCAGTACTTC	CASSAPAGGQETQYF
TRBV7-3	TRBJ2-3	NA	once	TGTGCCAGCAGCTTATACAGGAACACAGATACGCAGTATTTT	CASSLYRNTDTQYF
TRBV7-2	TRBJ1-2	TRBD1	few	TGTGCCAGCAGCCCTGAGACAGGGGGAAACTATGGCTACACCTTC	CASSPETGGNYGYTF
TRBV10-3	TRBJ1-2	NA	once	TGTGCCATCAGCCCAGGGGCAGGGGAAGGCTACACCTTC	CAISPGAGEGYTF
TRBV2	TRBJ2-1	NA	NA	TGTGCCAGCAGTGATGACCGCCCTAGCTCCTACAATGAGCAGTTCTTC	CASSDDRPSSYNEQFF
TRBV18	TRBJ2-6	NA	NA	TGTGCCAGCTCATCCACAGTTCCCTCTGGGGCCAACGTCCTGACTTTC	CASSSTVPSGANVLTF
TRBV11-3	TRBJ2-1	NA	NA	TGTGCCAGCAGCTCTCTTAGGGGGGGCAGGGAGCAGTTCTTC	CASSSLRGGREQFF
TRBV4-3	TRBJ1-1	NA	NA	TGCGCCAGCAGCCAAACAGGGAAAACTGAAGCTTTCTTT	CASSQTGKTEAFF
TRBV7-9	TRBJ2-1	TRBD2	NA	TGTGCCAGCAGCTTTGATAGCGGGTACAATGAGCAGTTCTTC	CASSFDSGYNEQFF
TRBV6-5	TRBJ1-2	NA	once	TGTGCCAGCAGTTACTCGGTAGGGGAGGGAGGCTACACCTTC	CASSYSVGEGGYTF
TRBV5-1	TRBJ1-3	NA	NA	TGCGCCAGCAGCTTGGAGGCCAGGGATGGAAACACCATATATTTT	CASSLEARDGNTIYF
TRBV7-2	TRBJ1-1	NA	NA	TGTGCCAGCAGCACAACGGGACAACTGAACACTGAAGCTTTCTTT	CASSTTGQLNTEAFF
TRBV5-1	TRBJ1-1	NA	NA	TGCGCCAGCAGCTTGGGAGGGAGGAACACTGAAGCTTTCTTT	CASSLGGRNTEAFF
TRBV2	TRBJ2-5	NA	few	TGTGCCAGCAACAGGCAAGAGACCCAGTACTTC	CASNRQETQYF
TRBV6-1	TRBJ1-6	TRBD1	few	TGTGCCAGCCCAGGTCGACAGGGGGAGAATTCACCCCTCCACTTT	CASPGRQGENSPLHF
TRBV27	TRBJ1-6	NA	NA	TGTGCCAGCAGTCAGAGACAGGATAATTCACCCCTCCACTTT	CASSQRQDNSPLHF
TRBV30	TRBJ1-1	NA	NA	TGTGCCTGGAGTGTACAGCACCTAATCGCTCGTGAAGCTTTCTTT	CAWSVQHLIAREAFF
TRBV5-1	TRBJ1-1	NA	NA	TGCGCCAGCAGCGGCATCTTGAACACTGAAGCTTTCTTT	CASSGILNTEAFF
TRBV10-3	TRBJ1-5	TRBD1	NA	TGTGCCATCAGTGCCAACCGGGACAGTCCCAATCAGCCCCAGCATTTT	CAISANRDSPNQPQHF
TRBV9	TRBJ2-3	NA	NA	TGTGCCAGCAGCCGCTCCGGGGGTACGGATACGCAGTATTTT	CASSRSGGTDTQYF
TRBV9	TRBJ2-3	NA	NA	TGTGCCAGCAGCGTACTCCCACCCCCCTCAGCGGATACGCAGTATTTT	CASSVLPPPSADTQYF
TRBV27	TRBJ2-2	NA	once	TGTGCCAGCAGTTCGAGTCAGGGAAACGGGGAGCTGTTTTTT	CASSSSQGNGELFF
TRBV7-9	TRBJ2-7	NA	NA	TGTGCCAGCAGCTTAGCTTCGAGCTACGAGCAGTACTTC	CASSLASSYEQYF
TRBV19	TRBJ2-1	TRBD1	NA	TGTGCCAGTAGTCCGGACAGGGGGCTGGTAATTGAGCAGTTCTTC	CASSPDRGLVIEQFF
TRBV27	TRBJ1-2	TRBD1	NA	TGTGCCAGCAGAGTCGGACAGGGCGTCTATGGCTACACCTTC	CASRVGQGVYGYTF
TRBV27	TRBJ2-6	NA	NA	TGTGCCAGCAGGCGGGACAGCTACTCTGGGGCCAACGTCCTGACTTTC	CASRRDSYSGANVLTF
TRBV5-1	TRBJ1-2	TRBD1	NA	TGCGCCAGCAGCCTTGACAGGGAAGGCTACACCTTC	CASSLDREGYTF
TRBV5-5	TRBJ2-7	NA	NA	TGTGCCAGCACCCCCCGGGGGTCCTACGAGCAGTACTTC	CASTPRGSYEQYF
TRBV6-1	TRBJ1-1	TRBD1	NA	TGTGCCAGCAACGACAGGGCGAACACTGAAGCTTTCTTT	CASNDRANTEAFF
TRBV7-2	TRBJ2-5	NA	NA	TGTGCCAGCAGCCCTAGAAGGGGCAGGGCAGGAGAGACCCAGTACTTC	CASSPRRGRAGETQYF
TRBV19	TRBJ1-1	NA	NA	TGTGCCAGTAGGTCCGTTATGAACACTGAAGCTTTCTTT	CASRSVMNTEAFF
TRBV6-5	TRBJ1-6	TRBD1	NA	TGTGCCAGCAGTTACGGTCAGGGGGCGGGTAATTCACCCCTCCACTTT	CASSYGQGAGNSPLHF